Below are 16 T cell receptor beta chains sequenced from a single sample in a study of blood T cell repertoires in COVID-19. The repertoire was sequenced with immunoSEQ multiplex PCR; TCRdb's copy has only in-frame clones and lacks some. The sample holds under 80,000 clones, roughly nine tenths seen once. Sequenced sample: peripheral blood. The receptors come from an elderly man in a cohort sampled during active COVID-19.

The chain joins TRBV19 to TRBJ1-2; 10 positions agree with TRBD1. In germline, CDR1 is LNHDA, CDR2 SQIVND (reference sequence). The length of the CDR3 is 13 residues. J gave up 8 bases and V 6 bases, and 6 bases lay outside the gene matches. The CDR3 sequence: CASSRTGGFGYTF. As DNA, the CDR3 is TGTGCCAGTAGCCGGACAGGGGGTTTCGGCTACACCTTC.

The V call is TRBV20-1, the J call TRBJ1-3; tentatively, D is TRBD1 (5 bases). The CDR3 is 18 residues long. V was shortened by 5 bases and J by 0 bases, with 23 bases between the two germline ends. Germline-derived CDR1 and CDR2 are DFQATT and SNEGSKA (reference sequence). The CDR3 DNA reads TGCAGTGCTCGTGGACCTGCAGGGCTCCGAAGCTCTGGAAACACCATATATTTT. This codes for CSARGPAGLRSSGNTIYF.

The chain couples TRBV5-6 to TRBJ2-2; D call uncertain. V shed 3 bases and J shed 1 base, with 4 bases lying between them. This CDR3 is built from 13 residues. CDR1 SGHDT and CDR2 YYEEEE come from the germline V gene. In DNA, the CDR3 is TGTGCCAGCAGCTCACAGAACACCGGGGAGCTGTTTTTT. Translated, it gives CASSSQNTGELFF.

V usage is TRBV6-5 and J usage is TRBJ2-7; D may be TRBD2 (5 bases). Trimming pared 6 bases from V and 4 bases from J, leaving 19 bases between. The germline CDR1 and CDR2 sequences are MNHEY and SVGAGI. This CDR3 spans 15 amino acids. The CDR3 loop is CASRTVGRGIYEQYV. In nucleotides, the CDR3 is TGTGCCAGCAGGACTGTGGGCCGGGGAATTTACGAGCAGTACGTC.

The gene calls are TRBV5-6 and TRBJ2-5; the match to TRBD1 covers 11 bases. The ends lost 4 bases at V and 7 bases at J; junction bases unmatched: 6. CDR1 is SGHDT, CDR2 YYEEEE, per germline. The CDR3 runs 14 residues. CDR3 sequence (DNA): TGTGCCAGCAGCCTGGACAGGGGGCGTGGGACCCAGTACTTC. Translated: CASSLDRGRGTQYF. The complete variable domain, with remaining parts taken from reference TRBV5-6 and TRBJ2-5, reads DAGVTQSPTHLIKTRGQQVTLRCSPKSGHDTVSWYQQALGQGPQFIFQYYEEEERQRGNFPDRFSGHQFPNYSSELNVNALLLGDSALYLCASSLDRGRGTQYFGPGTRLLVL.

J is TRBJ2-5 and V is TRBV23-1; tentatively, D is TRBD1 (6 bases). TRBV23-1 qualifies as an ORF whose function is uncertain. This CDR3 spans 16 amino acids. V was shortened by 9 bases and J by 1 base, with 21 bases between the two germline ends. The CDR3 DNA reads as TGCGCCAGTAAGACGTTTTCGGGGACATTCCAAGAGACCCAGTACTTC. It translates to CASKTFSGTFQETQYF.

Only one count was recorded for this clone. The genes are TRBV20-1 and TRBJ1-6; D perhaps matches TRBD1 (6 bases). This CDR3 region has 16 residues. Trimming removed 3 bases from V and 3 bases from J, with 15 bases in between. Germline V gene lookup returns CDR1 DFQATT and CDR2 SNEGSKA (reference sequence). The CDR3 loop is CSASEETGYYNSPLHF. CDR3 DNA sequence: TGCAGTGCTAGTGAGGAGACAGGCTACTATAATTCACCCCTCCACTTT.

This clone was seen a few times. The chain has TRBV15 and TRBJ1-3; a weak D match, TRBD1 (5 bases). The V and J ends lost 0 bases and 3 bases respectively, with 9 bases between them. Germline loops: CDR1 LNHNV, CDR2 YYDKDF (reference sequence). There are 15 residues in the CDR3. The CDR3 DNA follows: TGTGCCACCAGCAGAGATTGGAGGGGTGGAAACACCATATATTTT. It encodes CATSRDWRGGNTIYF. The full variable domain, rest sourced from reference TRBV15 and TRBJ1-3, is DAMVIQNPRYQVTQFGKPVTLSCSQTLNHNVMYWYQQKSSQAPKLLFHYYDKDFNNEADTPDNFQSRRPNTSFCFLDIRSPGLGDTAMYLCATSRDWRGGNTIYFGEGSWLTVV.

CDR3 sequence (DNA): TGCGCCAGCAGCCAAGGTAACAGGGAGTATAGTGAAAAACTGTTTTTT. Its protein product is CASSQGNREYSEKLFF. This chain joins TRBV4-1 and TRBJ1-4; weak D call: TRBD1 (6 bases). CDR3 length: 16 amino acids. From germline, CDR1 is MGHRA and CDR2 YSYEKL. Trimming removed 1 base at V and 7 bases at J, with 16 bases between.

V is TRBV11-2 and J is TRBJ1-4; 8 bases are shared with TRBD1. The length of the CDR3 is 14 residues. The junction had 7 bases not matched to a gene; V was cut back by 5 bases and J by 8 bases. The V gene's germline CDR1 is SGHAT and CDR2 FQNNGV. The DNA for the CDR3 is TGTGCCAGCAGCCGAGGACAGGGCGGGGAAAAACTGTTTTTT. Protein: CASSRGQGGEKLFF.

In its sample, this clone was seen once. The chain joins TRBV5-1 to TRBJ1-6; D is possibly TRBD1 (6 bases). Between the trimmed V and J ends, which lost 5 bases and 4 bases, there was a span of 10 bases. The CDR3 has 14 amino acids. From germline, CDR1 is SGHRS and CDR2 YFSETQ. CDR3 amino acids: CASRGGVYNSPLHF. CDR3 coding DNA: TGCGCCAGCAGAGGGGGGGTGTATAATTCACCCCTCCACTTT.

This chain links TRBV19 with TRBJ1-2, with 8 bases aligning to TRBD1. Germline CDR1 is LNHDA and CDR2 is SQIVND (reference sequence). The V segment lost 2 bases and the J segment 7 bases; nucleotides outside the gene matches: 9. The CDR3 spans 15 residues. This chain's CDR3 is CASSIWTGQPVGYTF. The CDR3 DNA reads as TGTGCCAGTAGTATATGGACAGGGCAACCGGTTGGCTACACCTTC.

V is TRBV11-3 and J is TRBJ2-2; 8 nucleotides match TRBD1. Looked up from germline, CDR1 is SGHNT and CDR2 is YENEEA. Trimming cost V 4 bases and J 7 bases; bases outside gene matches: 5. The length of the CDR3 is 14 residues. CDR3 region: CASSSQGAGGELFF. The CDR3 DNA reads as TGTGCCAGCAGCTCCCAGGGGGCCGGCGGGGAGCTGTTTTTT.

The chain combines TRBV7-9 with TRBJ1-2; 7 bases agree with TRBD1. The CDR3 covers 16 residues. Germline V lookup: CDR1 SEHNR, CDR2 FQNEAQ (reference sequence). V shed 8 bases and J 5 bases; nucleotides not matched to a gene: 17. The CDR3 region is CASSFSLGQAGYGYTF. The CDR3 region has the DNA TGTGCCAGCTCCTTTAGTCTCGGACAGGCTGGGTATGGCTACACCTTC.

The gene calls are TRBV6-1 and TRBJ2-1; 8 nucleotides align to TRBD1. Germline assignment: CDR1 MNHNS and CDR2 SASEGT. CDR3 length: 15 residues. With V trimmed by 3 bases and J by 3 bases, 4 bases remained unmatched. This CDR3 reads CASSEVQGGYNEQFF. The CDR3 nucleotides read TGTGCCAGCAGTGAGGTACAGGGGGGCTACAATGAGCAGTTCTTC.

CDR3 loop: CASSVVGSGGSTDTQYF. The CDR3 DNA follows: TGTGCCAGCAGCGTAGTCGGGAGCGGGGGGTCCACAGATACGCAGTATTTT. This chain connects TRBV9 to TRBJ2-3, with 9 bases fitting TRBD2. Germline CDR1 reads SGDLS; CDR2 reads YYNGEE. This CDR3 region has 17 residues. The ends lost 0 bases at V and 2 bases at J; junction bases unmatched: 7. Full variable domain (rest looked up from reference TRBV9 and TRBJ2-3): DSGVTQTPKHLITATGQRVTLRCSPRSGDLSVYWYQQSLDQGLQFLIQYYNGEERAKGNILERFSAQQFPDLHSELNLSSLELGDSALYFCASSVVGSGGSTDTQYFGPGTRLTVL.